This record concerns one T cell receptor beta chain sequence. At least ten counts were recorded for this clone. The specificity of this receptor is unknown. One base away there is no much larger clone; base qualities are not given. The sample originates from a study of metastatic and nonmetastatic thyroid tumors (dated by TCRdb to the early 2020s). Study-level background: For patients with malignant and with benign thyroid disease, the researchers compared repertoires between peripheral blood samples and tumor or nodule tissue samples. What the work shows at the level of the full study, not this receptor alone: TCR beta diversity was reported as significantly higher in malignant tumors than in benign nodules, in both blood and tumor samples.

Library preparation was by PCR. Instrument on record: Illumina HiSeq 4000. The TCR beta-chain CDR3 region of each patient was profiled by high-throughput sequencing. The authors' analysis ran thus. A classifier to discriminate distant-metastatic papillary thyroid cancer patients was built from CDR3 differences across clinicopathological groups. To measure repertoire diversity the researchers used the Shannon index, while the Morisita-Horn index served to gauge how similar the tumor and blood repertoires were. Using fastp at Q25 and MiXCR, TCRdb reprocessed the public reads and kept productive beta chains. The V and J calls shown here were made by TCRdb, not taken from the authors' results. The sample has 30,000 to 45,000 clones on record, about 26% of them singletons. 9.5% to 13% of the sample belongs to the ten largest clones. Before undergoing thyroid surgery, none of the patients had been given any kind of treatment. Using T-cell receptor beta sequencing, the study looked back at clinical samples from patients collected from about 2011 to 2018.

This receptor was obtained from a male donor with papillary thyroid cancer or a benign thyroid nodule (not recorded which). Some clones in this sample may be carry-over from other donors' samples. The sequencing input was blood.

CDR3 loop: CASSEYGQRNTGELFF. The DNA is as follows: TGTGCCAGCAGTGAATACGGACAGAGGAACACCGGGGAGCTGTTTTTT. Rearrangement joined TRBV25-1 to TRBJ2-2, and possibly TRBD1, on 6 matching bases. CDR1 is given as MGHDK and CDR2 as SYGVNS, both from the germline V gene. V is cut by 0 bases and J by 1 base, and the space between the germline ends is 9 bases. The CDR3 runs 16 amino acids, cysteine and phenylalanine included. Just the 48-base CDR3 DNA is kept, in frame starting at base 1.